This T cell receptor beta chain is from a study of yellow fever vaccine responses in identical twins. About this clonotype: The antigen remains undetermined.

Study conclusions and caveats: Twins' vaccine T cell response reportedly seemed partly convergent, partly personalized.

Using its own MiXCR run on the RT-PCR reads, TCRdb lists one record per CDR3 protein. This table has some 10,000 distinct CDR3 sequences, approximately 80% appearing once. V lost 4 bases, J lost 2 bases, and 14 bases lay in between. Germline lookup yields CDR1 SGHRS and CDR2 YFSETQ. CDR3 length: 15 amino acids. The origin of this receptor is a woman younger than 35 who received the yellow fever vaccine. This specimen consisted of T cells from blood (PBMCs), unsorted or a sorted subset (not recorded which), obtained before or after yellow fever vaccination (not recorded which). V gene TRBV5-1 combines with J gene TRBJ2-3; D is unclear. The CDR3 region has the DNA TGCGCCAGCAGCCCAATCCGGGCCCCCACAGATACGCAGTATTTT. Amino acids: CASSPIRAPTDTQYF.